This TCR beta chain was observed in a study of cytomegalovirus exposure and HLA in healthy donors. Study observations and caveats: Later work showed greater clonal expansion in HLA-associated TCR beta chains than in equally common others. TCR beta chains numbering under 200 were designated cytomegalovirus-associated. Some segments of the V type, notably TRBV6-2 and TRBV6-3, were excluded as indistinguishable.

A word on this clone: Its target is not known.

60 Vbeta and 13 Jbeta primers were used in PCR. Measured with immunoSEQ multiplex PCR; TCRdb has only the in-frame clones, and not every one. The repertoire holds about 160,000 clones, roughly three quarters seen once, with 3.5% in the top ten. The CDR3 has 18 amino acids. Deletions cut 4 bases from V and 4 bases from J, with 24 bases between. CDR1 is SGHRS, CDR2 YFSETQ, per germline. This donor's CMV serostatus went unrecorded. This receptor was obtained from a human donor in good health. Material: PBMCs. This chain uses TRBV5-1 with TRBJ2-1; possibly TRBD2 for D (6 bases). CDR3 sequence reads: CASSPNRGGDPIYNEQFF. The CDR3 DNA is TGCGCCAGCAGCCCAAACCGCGGAGGGGATCCCATATACAATGAGCAGTTCTTC.